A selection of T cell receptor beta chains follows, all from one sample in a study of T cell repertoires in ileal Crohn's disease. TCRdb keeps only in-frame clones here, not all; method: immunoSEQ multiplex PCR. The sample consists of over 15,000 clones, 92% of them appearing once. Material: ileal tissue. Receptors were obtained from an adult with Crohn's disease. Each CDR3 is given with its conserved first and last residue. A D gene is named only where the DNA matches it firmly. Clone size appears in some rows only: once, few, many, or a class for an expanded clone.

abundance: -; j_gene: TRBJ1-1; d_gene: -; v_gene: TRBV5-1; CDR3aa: CASSLERGVVPEAFF; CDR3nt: TGCGCCAGCAGCTTGGAGAGGGGGGTGGTACCTGAAGCTTTCTTT
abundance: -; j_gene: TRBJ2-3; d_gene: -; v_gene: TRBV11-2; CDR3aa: CASSLGGYTDTQYF; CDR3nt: TGTGCCAGCAGCTTAGGTGGTTACACAGATACGCAGTATTTT
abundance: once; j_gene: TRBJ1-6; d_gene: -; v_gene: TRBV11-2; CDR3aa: CASSSEMNSPFHF; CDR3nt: TGTGCCAGCAGCTCGGAAATGAATTCACCCTTCCACTTT
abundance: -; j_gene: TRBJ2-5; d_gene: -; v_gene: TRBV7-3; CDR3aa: CASSLNPGPTETQYF; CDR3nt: TGTGCCAGCAGCTTAAACCCGGGACCAACTGAGACCCAGTACTTC
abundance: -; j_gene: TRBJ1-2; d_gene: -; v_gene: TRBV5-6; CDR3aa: CASSPLGAHRDYGYTF; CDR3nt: TGTGCCAGCAGCCCTCTAGGGGCGCATAGGGACTATGGCTACACCTTC
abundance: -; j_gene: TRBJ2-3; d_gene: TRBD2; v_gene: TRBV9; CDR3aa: CASSPGGRVADTQYF; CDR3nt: TGTGCCAGCAGCCCGGGGGGGCGAGTCGCAGATACGCAGTATTTT
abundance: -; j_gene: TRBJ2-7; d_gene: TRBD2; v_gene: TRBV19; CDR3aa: CASSVGSGGPSYEQYF; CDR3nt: TGTGCCAGTAGTGTGGGTAGCGGGGGTCCCTCCTACGAGCAGTACTTC
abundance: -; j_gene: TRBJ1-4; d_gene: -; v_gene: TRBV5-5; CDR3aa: CASSLEGREGRSNEKLFF; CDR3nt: TGTGCCAGCAGCTTGGAGGGGAGGGAAGGACGTTCTAATGAAAAACTGTTTTTT
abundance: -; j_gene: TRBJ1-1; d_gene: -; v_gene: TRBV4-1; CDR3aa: CASSQPTGRTEAFF; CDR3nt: TGCGCCAGCAGCCAACCTACAGGGAGAACTGAAGCTTTCTTT
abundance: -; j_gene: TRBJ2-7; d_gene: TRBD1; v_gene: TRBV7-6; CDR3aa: CASSLKYEGAVYEQYF; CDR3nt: TGTGCCAGCAGCTTAAAGTATGAGGGGGCAGTCTACGAGCAGTACTTC
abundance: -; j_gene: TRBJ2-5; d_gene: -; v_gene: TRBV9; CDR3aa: CASSPVGRETQYF; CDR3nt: TGTGCCAGCAGCCCCGTTGGGCGAGAGACCCAGTACTTC
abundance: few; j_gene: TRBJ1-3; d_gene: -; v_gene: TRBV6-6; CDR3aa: CASRRFSGNTIYF; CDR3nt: TGTGCCAGCAGGAGGTTCTCAGGAAACACCATATATTTT